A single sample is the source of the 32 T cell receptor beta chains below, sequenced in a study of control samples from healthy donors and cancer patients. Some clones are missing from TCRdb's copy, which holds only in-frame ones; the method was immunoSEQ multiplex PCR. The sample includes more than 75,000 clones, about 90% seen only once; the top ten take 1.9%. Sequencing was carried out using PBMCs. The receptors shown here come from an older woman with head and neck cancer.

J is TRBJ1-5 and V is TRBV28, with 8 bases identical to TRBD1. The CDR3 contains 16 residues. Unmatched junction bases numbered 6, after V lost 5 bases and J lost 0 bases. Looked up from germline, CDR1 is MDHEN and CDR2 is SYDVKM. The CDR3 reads CASSPEGQVSNQPQHF. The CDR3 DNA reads TGTGCCAGCAGTCCAGAGGGACAGGTTAGCAATCAGCCCCAGCATTTT.

In DNA, the CDR3 is TGCGCCAGCAGCCAAGATTTAGCGGACGACACCTACGAGCAGTACTTC. Protein sequence: CASSQDLADDTYEQYF. The V call is TRBV4-3, the J call TRBJ2-7; possible D gene TRBD2, 6 bases. Trimming shortened V by 0 bases and J by 2 bases, and 14 bases separated the two germline ends. Germline CDR1 is LGHNA and CDR2 is YSLEER. The CDR3 covers 16 residues.

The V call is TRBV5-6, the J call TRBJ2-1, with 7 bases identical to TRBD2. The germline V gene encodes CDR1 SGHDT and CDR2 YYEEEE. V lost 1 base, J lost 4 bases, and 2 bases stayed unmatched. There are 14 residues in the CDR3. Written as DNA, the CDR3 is TGTGCCAGCAGCTTGTACGGGAGGTACAATGAGCAGTTCTTC. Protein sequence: CASSLYGRYNEQFF. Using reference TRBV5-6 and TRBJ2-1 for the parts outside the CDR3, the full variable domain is DAGVTQSPTHLIKTRGQQVTLRCSPKSGHDTVSWYQQALGQGPQFIFQYYEEEERQRGNFPDRFSGHQFPNYSSELNVNALLLGDSALYLCASSLYGRYNEQFFGPGTRLTVL.

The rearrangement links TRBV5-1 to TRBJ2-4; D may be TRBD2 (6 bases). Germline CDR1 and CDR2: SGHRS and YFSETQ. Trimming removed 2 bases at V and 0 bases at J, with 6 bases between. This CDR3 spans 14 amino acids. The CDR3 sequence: CASSFGGAKNIQYF. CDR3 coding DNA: TGCGCCAGCAGCTTCGGGGGAGCCAAAAACATTCAGTACTTC. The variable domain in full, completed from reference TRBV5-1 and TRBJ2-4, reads KAGVTQTPRYLIKTRGQQVTLSCSPISGHRSVSWYQQTPGQGLQFLFEYFSETQRNKGNFPGRFSGRQFSNSRSEMNVSTLELGDSALYLCASSFGGAKNIQYFGAGTRLSVL.

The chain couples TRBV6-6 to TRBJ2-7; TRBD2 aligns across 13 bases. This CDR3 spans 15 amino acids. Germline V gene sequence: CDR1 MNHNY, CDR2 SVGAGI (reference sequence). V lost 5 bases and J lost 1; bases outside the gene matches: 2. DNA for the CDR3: TGTGCCAGCAGTCGGACTAGCGGGAGTTCCTACGAGCAGTACTTC. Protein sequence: CASSRTSGSSYEQYF.

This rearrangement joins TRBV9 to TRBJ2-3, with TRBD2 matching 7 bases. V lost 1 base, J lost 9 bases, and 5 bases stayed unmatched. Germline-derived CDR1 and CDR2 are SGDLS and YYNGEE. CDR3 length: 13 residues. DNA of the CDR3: TGTGCCAGCAGCGTATCCAGCGGGAAAACGCAGTATTTT. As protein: CASSVSSGKTQYF.

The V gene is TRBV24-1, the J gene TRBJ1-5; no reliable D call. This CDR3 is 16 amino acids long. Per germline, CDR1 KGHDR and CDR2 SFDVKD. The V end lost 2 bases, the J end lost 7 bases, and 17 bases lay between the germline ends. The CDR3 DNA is TGTGCCACCAGTGATTGGGAGCGGCGGGATGGACAGCCCCAGCATTTT. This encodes CATSDWERRDGQPQHF.

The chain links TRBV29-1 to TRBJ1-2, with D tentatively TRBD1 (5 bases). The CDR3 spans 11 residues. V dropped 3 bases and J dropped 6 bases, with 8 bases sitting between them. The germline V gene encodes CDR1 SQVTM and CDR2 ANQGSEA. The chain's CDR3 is CSVDRANGYTF. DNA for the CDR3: TGCAGCGTTGACAGGGCCAATGGCTACACCTTC. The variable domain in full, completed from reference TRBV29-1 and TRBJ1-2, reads SAVISQKPSRDICQRGTSLTIQCQVDSQVTMMFWYRQQPGQSLTLIATANQGSEATYESGFVIDKFPISRPNLTFSTLTVSNMSPEDSSIYLCSVDRANGYTFGSGTRLTVV.

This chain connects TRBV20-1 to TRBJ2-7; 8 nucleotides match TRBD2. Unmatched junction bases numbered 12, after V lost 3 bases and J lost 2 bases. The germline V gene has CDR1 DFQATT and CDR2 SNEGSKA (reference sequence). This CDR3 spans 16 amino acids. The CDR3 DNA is TGCAGTGCTAGTAAAGCGGGAGATACCCGGGCCTACGAGCAGTACTTC. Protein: CSASKAGDTRAYEQYF.

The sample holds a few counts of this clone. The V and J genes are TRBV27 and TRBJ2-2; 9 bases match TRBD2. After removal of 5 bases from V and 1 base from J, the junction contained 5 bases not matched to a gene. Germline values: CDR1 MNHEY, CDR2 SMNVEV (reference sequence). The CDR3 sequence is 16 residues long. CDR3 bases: TGTGCCAGCAGTGGTAGCGGGAGTTGGAACACCGGGGAGCTGTTTTTT. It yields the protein CASSGSGSWNTGELFF.

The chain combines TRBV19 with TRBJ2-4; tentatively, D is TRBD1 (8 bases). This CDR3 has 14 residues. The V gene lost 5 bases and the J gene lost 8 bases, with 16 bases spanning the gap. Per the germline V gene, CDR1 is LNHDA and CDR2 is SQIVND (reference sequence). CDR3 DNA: TGTGCCAGTAGTCCAAACACAGGGGGGGACATTCAGTACTTC. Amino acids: CASSPNTGGDIQYF.

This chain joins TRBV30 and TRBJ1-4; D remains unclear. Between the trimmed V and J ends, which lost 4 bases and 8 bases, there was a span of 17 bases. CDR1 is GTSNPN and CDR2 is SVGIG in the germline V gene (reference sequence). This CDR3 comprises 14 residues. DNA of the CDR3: TGTGCCTGGAATAACCGGGGTCTTAAGGAAAAACTGTTTTTT. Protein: CAWNNRGLKEKLFF.

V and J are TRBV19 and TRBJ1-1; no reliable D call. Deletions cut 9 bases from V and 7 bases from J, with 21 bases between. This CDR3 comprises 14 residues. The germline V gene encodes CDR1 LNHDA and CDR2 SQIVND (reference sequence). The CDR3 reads CASTKPKGGREAFF. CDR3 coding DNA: TGTGCCAGCACTAAGCCGAAGGGTGGACGTGAAGCTTTCTTT.

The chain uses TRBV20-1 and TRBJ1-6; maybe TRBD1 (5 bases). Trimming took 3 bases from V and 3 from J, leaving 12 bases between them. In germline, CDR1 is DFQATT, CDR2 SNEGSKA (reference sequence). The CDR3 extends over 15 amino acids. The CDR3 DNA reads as TGCAGTGCTAGTTCGGAGGGACTCTATAATTCACCCCTCCACTTT. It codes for CSASSEGLYNSPLHF.

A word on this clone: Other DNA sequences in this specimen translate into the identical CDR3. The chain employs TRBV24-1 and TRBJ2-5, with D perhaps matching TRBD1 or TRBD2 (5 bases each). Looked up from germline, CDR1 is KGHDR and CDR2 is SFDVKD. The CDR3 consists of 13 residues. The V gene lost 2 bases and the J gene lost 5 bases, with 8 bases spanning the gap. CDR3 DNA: TGTGCCACCAGTGATTCCTGGGGGGAGACCCAGTACTTC. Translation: CATSDSWGETQYF.

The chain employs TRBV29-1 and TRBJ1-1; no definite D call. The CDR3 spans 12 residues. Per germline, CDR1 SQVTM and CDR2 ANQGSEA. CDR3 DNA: TGCAGTATAAGTTCGTCGAACACTGAAGCTTTCTTT. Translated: CSISSSNTEAFF.

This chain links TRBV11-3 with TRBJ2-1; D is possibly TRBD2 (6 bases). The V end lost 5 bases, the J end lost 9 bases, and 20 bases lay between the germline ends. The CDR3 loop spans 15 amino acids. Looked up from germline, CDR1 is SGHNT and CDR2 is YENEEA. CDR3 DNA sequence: TGTGCCAGCAGCCTCAACTTGGGGCGGGAAAGTGAGCAGTTCTTC. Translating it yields CASSLNLGRESEQFF.

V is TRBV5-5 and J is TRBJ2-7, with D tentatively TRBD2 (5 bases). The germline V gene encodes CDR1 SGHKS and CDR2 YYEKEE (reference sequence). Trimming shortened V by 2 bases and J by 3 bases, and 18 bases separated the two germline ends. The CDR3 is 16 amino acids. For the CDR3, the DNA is TGTGCCAGCAGCTTTTCTGTCGGAGGTCCCAGCTACGAGCAGTACTTC. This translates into CASSFSVGGPSYEQYF.

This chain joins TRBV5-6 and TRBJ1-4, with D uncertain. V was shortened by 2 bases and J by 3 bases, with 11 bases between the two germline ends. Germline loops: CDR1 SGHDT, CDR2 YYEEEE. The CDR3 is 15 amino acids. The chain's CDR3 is CASSFYRLANEKLFF. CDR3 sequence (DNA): TGTGCCAGCAGCTTTTACCGCTTGGCTAATGAAAAACTGTTTTTT.

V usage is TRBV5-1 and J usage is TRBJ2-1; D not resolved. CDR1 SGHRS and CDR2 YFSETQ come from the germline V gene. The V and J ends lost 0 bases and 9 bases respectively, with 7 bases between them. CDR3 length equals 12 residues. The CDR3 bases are TGCGCCAGCAGCTTGGGACAACCTGAGCAGTTCTTC. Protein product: CASSLGQPEQFF.

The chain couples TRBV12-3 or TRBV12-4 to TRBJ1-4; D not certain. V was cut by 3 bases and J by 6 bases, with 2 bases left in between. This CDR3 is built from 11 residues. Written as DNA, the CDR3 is TGTGCCAGCAGTTTTTATGAAAAACTGTTTTTT. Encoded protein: CASSFYEKLFF.

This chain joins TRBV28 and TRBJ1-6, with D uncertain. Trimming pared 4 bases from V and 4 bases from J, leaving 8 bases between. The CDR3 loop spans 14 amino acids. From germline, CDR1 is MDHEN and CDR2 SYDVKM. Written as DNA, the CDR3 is TGTGCCAGCAGTTCTCGGACTTATAATTCACCCCTCCACTTT. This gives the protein CASSSRTYNSPLHF. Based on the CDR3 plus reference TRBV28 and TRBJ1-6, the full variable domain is DVKVTQSSRYLVKRTGEKVFLECVQDMDHENMFWYRQDPGLGLRLIYFSYDVKMKEKGDIPEGYSVSREKKERFSLILESASTNQTSMYLCASSSRTYNSPLHFGNGTRLTVT.

In nucleotides, the CDR3 is TGTGCCAGCAGTTTGGGCACAGATACGCAGTATTTT. Translation gives CASSLGTDTQYF. This chain links TRBV12-3 or TRBV12-4 with TRBJ2-3, with unresolved D. CDR3 size: 12 residues. V dropped 3 bases and J dropped 1 base, with 2 bases sitting between them.

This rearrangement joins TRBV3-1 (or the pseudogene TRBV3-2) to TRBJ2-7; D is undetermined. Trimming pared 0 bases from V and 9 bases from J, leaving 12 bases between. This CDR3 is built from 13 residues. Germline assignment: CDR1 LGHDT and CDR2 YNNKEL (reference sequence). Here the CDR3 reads CASSQDSYSGQYF. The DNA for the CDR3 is TGTGCCAGCAGCCAAGACAGTTATTCTGGGCAGTACTTC.

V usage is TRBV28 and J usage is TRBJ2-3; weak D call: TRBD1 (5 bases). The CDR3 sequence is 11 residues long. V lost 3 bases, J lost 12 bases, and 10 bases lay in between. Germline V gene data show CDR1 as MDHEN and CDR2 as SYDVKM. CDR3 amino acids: CASSFSGRQYF. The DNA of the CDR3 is TGTGCCAGCAGTTTCTCAGGGCGACAGTATTTT.

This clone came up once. The CDR3 here is CAWSLLAGGYEQYF. In DNA, the CDR3 is TGTGCCTGGAGCCTACTAGCGGGAGGCTACGAGCAGTACTTC. V and J are TRBV30 and TRBJ2-7; 12 bases are shared with TRBD2. The CDR3 totals 14 residues. The junction had 3 bases not matched to a gene; V was cut back by 3 bases and J by 3 bases. CDR1 and CDR2 (germline): GTSNPN, SVGIG (reference sequence).

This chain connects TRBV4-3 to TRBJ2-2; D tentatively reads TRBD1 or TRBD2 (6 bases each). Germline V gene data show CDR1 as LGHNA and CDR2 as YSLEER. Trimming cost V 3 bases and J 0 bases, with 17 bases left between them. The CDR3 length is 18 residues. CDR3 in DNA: TGCGCCAGCAGCCAGGGGGCCCCGACGGGAGCGAACACCGGGGAGCTGTTTTTT. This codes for CASSQGAPTGANTGELFF.

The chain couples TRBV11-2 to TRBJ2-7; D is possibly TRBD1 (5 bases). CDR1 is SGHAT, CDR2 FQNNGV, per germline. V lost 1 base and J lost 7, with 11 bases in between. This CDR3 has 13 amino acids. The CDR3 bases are TGTGCCAGCAGCTTAGGGCAGGGTGGTGAGCAGTACTTC. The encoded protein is CASSLGQGGEQYF.

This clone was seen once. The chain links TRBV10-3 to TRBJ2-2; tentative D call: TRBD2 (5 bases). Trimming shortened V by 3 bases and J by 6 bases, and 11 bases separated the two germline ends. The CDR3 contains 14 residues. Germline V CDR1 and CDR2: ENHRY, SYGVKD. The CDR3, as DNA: TGTGCCATCAGTGAAATCTCGGGGTCCGGGGAGCTGTTTTTT. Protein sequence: CAISEISGSGELFF.

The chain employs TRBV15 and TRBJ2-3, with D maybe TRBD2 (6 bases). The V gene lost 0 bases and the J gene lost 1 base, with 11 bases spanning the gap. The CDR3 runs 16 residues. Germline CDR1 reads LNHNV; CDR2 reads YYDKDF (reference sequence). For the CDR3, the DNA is TGTGCCACCAGCAGAGATCCTAGCGCCGGCACAGATACGCAGTATTTT. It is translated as CATSRDPSAGTDTQYF.

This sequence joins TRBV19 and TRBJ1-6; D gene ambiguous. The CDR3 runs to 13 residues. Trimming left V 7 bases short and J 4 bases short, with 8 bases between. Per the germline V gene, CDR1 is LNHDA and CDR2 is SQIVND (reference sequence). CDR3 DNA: TGTGCCAGTACCCTGGGGTATAATTCACCCCTCCACTTT. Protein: CASTLGYNSPLHF.

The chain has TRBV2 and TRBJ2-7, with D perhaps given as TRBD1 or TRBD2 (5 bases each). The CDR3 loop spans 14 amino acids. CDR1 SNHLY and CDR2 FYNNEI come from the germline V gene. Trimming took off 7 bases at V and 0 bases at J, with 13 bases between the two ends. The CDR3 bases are TGTGCCAGCACCTGGGACCTGAGCTCCTACGAGCAGTACTTC. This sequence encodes CASTWDLSSYEQYF. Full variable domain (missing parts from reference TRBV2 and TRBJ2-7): EPEVTQTPSHQVTQMGQEVILRCVPISNHLYFYWYRQILGQKVEFLVSFYNNEISEKSEIFDDQFSVERPDGSNFTLKIRSTKLEDSAMYFCASTWDLSSYEQYFGPGTRLTVT.